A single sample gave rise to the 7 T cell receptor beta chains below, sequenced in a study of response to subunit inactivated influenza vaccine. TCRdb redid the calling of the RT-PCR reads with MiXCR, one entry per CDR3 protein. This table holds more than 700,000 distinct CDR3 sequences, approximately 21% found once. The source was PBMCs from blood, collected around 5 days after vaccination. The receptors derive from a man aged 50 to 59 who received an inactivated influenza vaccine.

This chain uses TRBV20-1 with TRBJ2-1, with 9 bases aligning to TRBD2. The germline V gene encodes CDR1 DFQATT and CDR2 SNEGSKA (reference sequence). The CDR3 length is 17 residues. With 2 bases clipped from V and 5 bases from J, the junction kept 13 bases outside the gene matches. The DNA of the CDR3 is TGCAGTGCTAGAATGACTAGCGGTGGGGGCTCAAACAATGAGCAGTTCTTC. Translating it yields CSARMTSGGGSNNEQFF.

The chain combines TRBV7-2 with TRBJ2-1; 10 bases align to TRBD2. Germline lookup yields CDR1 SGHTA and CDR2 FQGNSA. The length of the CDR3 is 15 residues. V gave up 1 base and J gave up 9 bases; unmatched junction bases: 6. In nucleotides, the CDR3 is TGTGCCAGCAGCTTAGTCCTAGCGGGAGATCCTGAGCAGTTCTTC. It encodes CASSLVLAGDPEQFF. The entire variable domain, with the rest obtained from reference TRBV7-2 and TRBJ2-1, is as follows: GAGVSQSPSNKVTEKGKDVELRCDPISGHTALYWYRQSLGQGLEFLIYFQGNSAPDKSGLPSDRFSAERTGGSVSTLTIQRTQQEDSAVYLCASSLVLAGDPEQFFGPGTRLTVL.

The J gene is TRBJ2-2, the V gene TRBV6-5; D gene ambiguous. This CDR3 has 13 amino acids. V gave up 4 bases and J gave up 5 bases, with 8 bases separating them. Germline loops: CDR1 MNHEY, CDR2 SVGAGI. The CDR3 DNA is TGTGCCAGCAGTTGGTTTCGAACCGGGGAGCTGTTTTTT. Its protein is CASSWFRTGELFF.

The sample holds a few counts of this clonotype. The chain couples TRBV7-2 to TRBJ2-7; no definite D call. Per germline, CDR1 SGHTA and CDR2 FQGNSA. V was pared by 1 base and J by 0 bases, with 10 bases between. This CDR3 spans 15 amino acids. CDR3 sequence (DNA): TGTGCCAGCAGCTTAGGGCGGACGAGCTCCTACGAGCAGTACTTC. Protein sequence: CASSLGRTSSYEQYF.

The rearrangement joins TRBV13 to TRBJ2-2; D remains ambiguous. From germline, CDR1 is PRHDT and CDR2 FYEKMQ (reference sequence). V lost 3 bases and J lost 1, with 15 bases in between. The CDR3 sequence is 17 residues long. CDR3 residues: CASSFLGFRMNTGELFF. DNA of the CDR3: TGTGCCAGCAGCTTTTTAGGGTTCCGAATGAACACCGGGGAGCTGTTTTTT. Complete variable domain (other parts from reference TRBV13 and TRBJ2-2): AAGVIQSPRHLIKEKRETATLKCYPIPRHDTVYWYQQGPGQDPQFLISFYEKMQSDKGSIPDRFSAQQFSDYHSELNMSSLELGDSALYFCASSFLGFRMNTGELFFGEGSRLTVL.

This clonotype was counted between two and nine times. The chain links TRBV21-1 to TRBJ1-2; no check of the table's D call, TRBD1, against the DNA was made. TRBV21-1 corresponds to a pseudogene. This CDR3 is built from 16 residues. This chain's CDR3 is CASSTPGWGDDYGYTF. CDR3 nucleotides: TGTGCCAGCAGCACCCCTGGCTGGGGAGATGACTATGGCTACACCTTC.

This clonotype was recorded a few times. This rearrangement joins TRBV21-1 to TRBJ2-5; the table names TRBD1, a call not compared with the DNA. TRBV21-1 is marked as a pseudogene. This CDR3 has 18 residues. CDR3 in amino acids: CASSKVQTHRESVETQYF. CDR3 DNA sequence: TGTGCCAGCAGCAAAGTTCAAACCCACAGGGAGTCCGTAGAGACCCAGTACTTC.